The subject of this entry is one TCR beta chain. These data are taken from a study of blood T cells in healthy people across ages. The authors ran a second PCR of about 6 to 11 cycles using a sample-barcoded 5' primer and a J-beta primer mix. TCRdb reprocessed the 5' RACE reads via MiXCR and lists one record per CDR3 protein. The table has approximately 680,000 distinct CDR3 sequences, less than 40% seen once; the top ten hold roughly 15%. Germline loops: CDR1 SGHDN, CDR2 FVKESK. CDR3 length: 16 amino acids. The V and J ends lost 1 base and 5 bases, in that order; junction bases with no gene match: 11.

This receptor was identified in a woman at least 80 years old in good health. Source material: blood. The V and J genes are TRBV14 and TRBJ2-7, with TRBD1 matching over 7 bases. CDR3 nucleotides: TGTGCCAGCAGCCAAGTAGGAGACAGGGAACTCCACGAGCAGTACTTC. This translates into CASSQVGDRELHEQYF.